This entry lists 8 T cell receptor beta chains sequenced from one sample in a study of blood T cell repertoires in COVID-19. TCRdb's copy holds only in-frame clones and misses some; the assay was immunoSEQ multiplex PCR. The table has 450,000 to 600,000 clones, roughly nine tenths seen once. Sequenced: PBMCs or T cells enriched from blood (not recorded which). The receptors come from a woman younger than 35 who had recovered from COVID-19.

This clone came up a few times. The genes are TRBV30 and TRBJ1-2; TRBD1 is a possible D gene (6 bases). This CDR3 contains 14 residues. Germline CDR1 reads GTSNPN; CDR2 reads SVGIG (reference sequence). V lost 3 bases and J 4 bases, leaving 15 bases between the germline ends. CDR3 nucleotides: TGTGCCTGGAGCAGGGACACCTGGATCTATGGCTACACCTTC. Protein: CAWSRDTWIYGYTF. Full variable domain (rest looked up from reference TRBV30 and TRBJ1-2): SQTIHQWPATLVQPVGSPLSLECTVEGTSNPNLYWYRQAAGRGLQLLFYSVGIGQISSEVPQNLSASRPQDRQFILSSKKLLLSDSGFYLCAWSRDTWIYGYTFGSGTRLTVV.

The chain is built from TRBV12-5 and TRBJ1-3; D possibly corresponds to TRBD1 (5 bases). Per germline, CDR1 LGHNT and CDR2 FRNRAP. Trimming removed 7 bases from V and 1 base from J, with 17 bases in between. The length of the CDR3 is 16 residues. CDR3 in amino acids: CASDTRAEGSGNTIYF. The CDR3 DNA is TGTGCTAGTGATACCAGGGCGGAAGGGTCTGGAAACACCATATATTTT. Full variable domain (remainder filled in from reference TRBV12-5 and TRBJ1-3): DARVTQTPRHKVTEMGQEVTMRCQPILGHNTVFWYRQTMMQGLELLAYFRNRAPLDDSGMPKDRFSAEMPDATLATLKIQPSEPRDSAVYFCASDTRAEGSGNTIYFGEGSWLTVV.

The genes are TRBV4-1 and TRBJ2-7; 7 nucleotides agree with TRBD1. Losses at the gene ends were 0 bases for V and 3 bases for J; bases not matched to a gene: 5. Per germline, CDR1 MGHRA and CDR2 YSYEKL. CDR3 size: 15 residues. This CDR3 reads CASSQESGGVYEQYF. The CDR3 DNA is TGCGCCAGCAGCCAAGAGTCAGGGGGAGTCTACGAGCAGTACTTC.

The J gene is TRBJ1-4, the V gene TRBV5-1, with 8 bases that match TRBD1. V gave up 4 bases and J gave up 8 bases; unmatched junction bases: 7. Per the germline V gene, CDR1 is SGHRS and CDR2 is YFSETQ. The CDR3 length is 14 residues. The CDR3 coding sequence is TGCGCCAGCAGCCCCGGACAGGGTGGCGAAAAACTGTTTTTT. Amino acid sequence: CASSPGQGGEKLFF.

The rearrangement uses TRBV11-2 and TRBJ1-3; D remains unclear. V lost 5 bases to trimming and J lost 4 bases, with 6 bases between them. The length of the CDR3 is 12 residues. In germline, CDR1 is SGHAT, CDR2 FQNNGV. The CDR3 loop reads CASSPEGNTIYF. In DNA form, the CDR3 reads TGTGCCAGCAGCCCCGAGGGAAACACCATATATTTT. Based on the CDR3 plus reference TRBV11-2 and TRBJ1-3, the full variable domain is EAGVAQSPRYKIIEKRQSVAFWCNPISGHATLYWYQQILGQGPKLLIQFQNNGVVDDSQLPKDRFSAERLKGVDSTLKIQPAKLEDSAVYLCASSPEGNTIYFGEGSWLTVV.

The CDR3 coding sequence is TGTGCCAGCAGTTCGACAGGGAAGGCCGGAAACACCATATATTTT. It specifies CASSSTGKAGNTIYF. The chain couples TRBV27 to TRBJ1-3; 7 bases fit TRBD1. After removal of 4 bases from V and 4 bases from J, the junction contained 7 bases not matched to a gene. This CDR3 contains 15 residues. Germline V gene data show CDR1 as MNHEY and CDR2 as SMNVEV (reference sequence).

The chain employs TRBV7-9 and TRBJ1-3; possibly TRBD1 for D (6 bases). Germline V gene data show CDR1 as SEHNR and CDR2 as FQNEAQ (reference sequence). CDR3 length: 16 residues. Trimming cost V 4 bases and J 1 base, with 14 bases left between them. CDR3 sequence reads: CASSSARTASGNTIYF. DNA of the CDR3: TGTGCCAGCAGCTCAGCGAGGACAGCTTCTGGAAACACCATATATTTT.

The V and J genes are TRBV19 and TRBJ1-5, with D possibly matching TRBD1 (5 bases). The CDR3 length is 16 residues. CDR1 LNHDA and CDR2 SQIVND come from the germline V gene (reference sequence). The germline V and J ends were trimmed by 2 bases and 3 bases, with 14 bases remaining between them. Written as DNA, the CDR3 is TGTGCCAGTAGTATAATAAGGGCGGGGGACAATCAGCCCCAGCATTTT. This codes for CASSIIRAGDNQPQHF.